This T cell receptor beta chain was identified in a study of blood T cells in healthy people across ages. Study-wide points: With age, beta diversity per million T cells declined roughly linearly, significantly by 40. Unknown CMV status may confound age-related changes in expanded clones. Fewer expanded clones and more diversity marked long-lived versus aged donors.

The second PCR ran 7 to 11 cycles with a sample-barcoded 5' primer and J-beta primers. MiXCR, applied by TCRdb to the 5' RACE reads, yields one record per CDR3 protein. The data show about 970,000 distinct CDR3 sequences, just over 50% seen once. The CDR3 runs 18 residues. The V segment lost 5 bases and the J segment 2 bases; nucleotides outside the gene matches: 14. Germline CDR1 reads MDHEN; CDR2 reads SYDVKM. Those donating, healthy Caucasian individuals from Russia, were aged roughly 6 to 100. Note on this clonotype: The antigen is not known.

Sequencing was done on a sample of blood. This rearrangement joins TRBV28 to TRBJ2-5, with 10 bases lining up with TRBD2. The TCR originated in an older woman in good health. CDR3 protein: CASSPAGLARTQQETQYF. CDR3 nucleotides: TGTGCCAGCAGTCCCGCGGGACTAGCGAGAACACAACAAGAGACCCAGTACTTC.